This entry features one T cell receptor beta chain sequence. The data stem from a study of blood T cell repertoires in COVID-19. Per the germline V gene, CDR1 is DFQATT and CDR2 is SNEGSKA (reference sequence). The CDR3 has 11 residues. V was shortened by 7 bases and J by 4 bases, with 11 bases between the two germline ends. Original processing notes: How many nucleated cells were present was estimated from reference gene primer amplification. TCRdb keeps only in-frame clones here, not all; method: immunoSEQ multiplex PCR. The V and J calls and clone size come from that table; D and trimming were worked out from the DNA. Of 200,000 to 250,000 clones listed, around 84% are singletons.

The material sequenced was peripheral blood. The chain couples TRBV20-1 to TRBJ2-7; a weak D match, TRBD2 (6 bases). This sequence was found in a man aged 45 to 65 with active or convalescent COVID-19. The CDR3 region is CSVGRIYEQYF. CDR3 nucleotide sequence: TGCAGTGTCGGGAGAATATACGAGCAGTACTTC.